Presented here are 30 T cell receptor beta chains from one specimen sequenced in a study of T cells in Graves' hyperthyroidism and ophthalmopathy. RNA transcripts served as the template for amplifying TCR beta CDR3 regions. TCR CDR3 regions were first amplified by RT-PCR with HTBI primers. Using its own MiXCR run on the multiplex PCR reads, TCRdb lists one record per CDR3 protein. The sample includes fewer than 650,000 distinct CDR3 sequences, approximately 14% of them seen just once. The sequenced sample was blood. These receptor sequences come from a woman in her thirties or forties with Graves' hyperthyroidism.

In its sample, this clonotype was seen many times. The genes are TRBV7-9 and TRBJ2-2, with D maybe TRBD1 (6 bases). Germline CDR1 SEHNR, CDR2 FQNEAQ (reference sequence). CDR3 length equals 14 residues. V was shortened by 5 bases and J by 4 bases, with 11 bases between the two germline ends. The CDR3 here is CASSVQGSTGELFF. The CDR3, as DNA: TGTGCCAGCAGCGTCCAGGGGAGCACCGGGGAGCTGTTTTTT.

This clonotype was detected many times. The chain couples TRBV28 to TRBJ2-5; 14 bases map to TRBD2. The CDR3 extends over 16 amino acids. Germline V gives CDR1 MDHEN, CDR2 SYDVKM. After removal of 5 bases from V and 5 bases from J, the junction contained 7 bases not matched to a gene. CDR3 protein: CASSHRLAGGRETQYF. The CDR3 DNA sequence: TGTGCCAGCAGTCATCGACTAGCGGGAGGGAGGGAGACCCAGTACTTC.

The CDR3 here is CASSQERLRGEKLFF. The CDR3 DNA reads as TGTGCCAGCAGCCAAGAGAGGTTAAGGGGTGAAAAACTGTTTTTT. V is TRBV3-1 and J is TRBJ1-4; a weak D match, TRBD1 (5 bases). The CDR3 has 15 residues. V was trimmed by 0 bases and J by 7 bases, leaving 12 bases between them. The germline gives CDR1 LGHDT, CDR2 YNNKEL (reference sequence).

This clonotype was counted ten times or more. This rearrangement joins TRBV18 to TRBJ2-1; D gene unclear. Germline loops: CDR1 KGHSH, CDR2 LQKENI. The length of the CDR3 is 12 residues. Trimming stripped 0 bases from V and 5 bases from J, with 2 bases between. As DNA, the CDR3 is TGTGCCAGCTCACCACCGGACAATGAGCAGTTCTTC. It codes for CASSPPDNEQFF.

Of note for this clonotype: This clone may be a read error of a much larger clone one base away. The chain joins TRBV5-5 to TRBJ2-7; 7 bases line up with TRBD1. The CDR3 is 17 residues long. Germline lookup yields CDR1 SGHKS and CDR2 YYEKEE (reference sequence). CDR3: CASSLGTAPQRVYGQYF. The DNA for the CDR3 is TGTGCCAGCAGCCTCGGGACAGCACCTCAAAGGGTCTACGGGCAGTACTTC.

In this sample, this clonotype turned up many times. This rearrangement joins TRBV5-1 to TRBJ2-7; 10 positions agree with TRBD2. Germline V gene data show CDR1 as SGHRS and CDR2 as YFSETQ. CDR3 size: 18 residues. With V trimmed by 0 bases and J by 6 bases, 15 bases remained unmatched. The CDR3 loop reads CASSLVPLGAGGPIEQYF. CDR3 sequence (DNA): TGCGCCAGCAGCTTGGTTCCCCTAGGAGCGGGAGGGCCGATCGAGCAGTACTTC.

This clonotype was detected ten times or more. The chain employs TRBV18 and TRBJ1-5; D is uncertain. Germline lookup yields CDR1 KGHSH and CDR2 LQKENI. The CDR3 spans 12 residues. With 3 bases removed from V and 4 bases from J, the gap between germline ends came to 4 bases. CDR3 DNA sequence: TGTGCCAGCTCACCCCAGAATCAGCCCCAGCATTTT. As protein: CASSPQNQPQHF.

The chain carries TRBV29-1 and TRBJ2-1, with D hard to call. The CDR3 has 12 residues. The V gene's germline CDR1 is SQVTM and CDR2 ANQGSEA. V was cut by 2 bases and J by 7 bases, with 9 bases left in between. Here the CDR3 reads CSVEWGWNEQFF. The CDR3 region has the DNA TGCAGCGTTGAATGGGGTTGGAATGAGCAGTTCTTC.

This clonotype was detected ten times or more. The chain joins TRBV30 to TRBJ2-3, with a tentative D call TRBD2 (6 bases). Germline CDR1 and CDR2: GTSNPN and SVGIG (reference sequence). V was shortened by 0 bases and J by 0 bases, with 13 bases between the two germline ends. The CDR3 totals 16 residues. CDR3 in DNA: TGTGCCTGGAGTGTACCGGGAGCTACTAGCACAGATACGCAGTATTTT. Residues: CAWSVPGATSTDTQYF.

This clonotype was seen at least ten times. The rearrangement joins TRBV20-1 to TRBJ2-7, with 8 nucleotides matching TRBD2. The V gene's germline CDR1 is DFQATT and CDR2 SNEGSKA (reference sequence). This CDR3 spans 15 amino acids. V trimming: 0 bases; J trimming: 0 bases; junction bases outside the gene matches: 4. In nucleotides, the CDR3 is TGCAGTGCTAGAGATCTGAGCGGGAGCTCCTACGAGCAGTACTTC. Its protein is CSARDLSGSSYEQYF.

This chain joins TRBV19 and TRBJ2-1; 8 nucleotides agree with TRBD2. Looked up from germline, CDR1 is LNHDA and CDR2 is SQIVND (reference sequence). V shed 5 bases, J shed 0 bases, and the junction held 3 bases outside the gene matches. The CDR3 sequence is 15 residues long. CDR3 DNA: TGTGCCAGTAGTGGCGGGAGGAGCTCCTACAATGAGCAGTTCTTC. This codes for CASSGGRSSYNEQFF. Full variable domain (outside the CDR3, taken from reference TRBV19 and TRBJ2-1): DGGITQSPKYLFRKEGQNVTLSCEQNLNHDAMYWYRQDPGQGLRLIYYSQIVNDFQKGDIAEGYSVSREKKESFPLTVTSAQKNPTAFYLCASSGGRSSYNEQFFGPGTRLTVL.

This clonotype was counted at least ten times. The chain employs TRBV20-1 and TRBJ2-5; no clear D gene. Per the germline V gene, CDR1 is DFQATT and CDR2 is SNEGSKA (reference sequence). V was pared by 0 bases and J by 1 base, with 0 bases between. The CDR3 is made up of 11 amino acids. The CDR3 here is CSARDQETQYF. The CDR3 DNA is TGCAGTGCTAGAGACCAAGAGACCCAGTACTTC.

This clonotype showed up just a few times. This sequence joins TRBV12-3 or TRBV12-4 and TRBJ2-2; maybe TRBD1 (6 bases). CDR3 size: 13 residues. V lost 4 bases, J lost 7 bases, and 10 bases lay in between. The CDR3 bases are TGTGCCAGCAGTTACCAGGGGATCGGGGAGCTGTTTTTT. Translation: CASSYQGIGELFF.

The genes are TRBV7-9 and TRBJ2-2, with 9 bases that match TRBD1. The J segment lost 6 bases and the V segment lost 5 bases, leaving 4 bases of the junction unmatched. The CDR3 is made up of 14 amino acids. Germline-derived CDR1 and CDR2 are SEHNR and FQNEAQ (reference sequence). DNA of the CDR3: TGTGCCAGCAGCATGGGACAGGGCGCCGGGGAGCTGTTTTTT. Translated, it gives CASSMGQGAGELFF. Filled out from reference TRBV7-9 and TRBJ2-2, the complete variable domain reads DTGVSQNPRHKITKRGQNVTFRCDPISEHNRLYWYRQTLGQGPEFLTYFQNEAQLEKSRLLSDRFSAERPKGSFSTLEIQRTEQGDSAMYLCASSMGQGAGELFFGEGSRLTVL.

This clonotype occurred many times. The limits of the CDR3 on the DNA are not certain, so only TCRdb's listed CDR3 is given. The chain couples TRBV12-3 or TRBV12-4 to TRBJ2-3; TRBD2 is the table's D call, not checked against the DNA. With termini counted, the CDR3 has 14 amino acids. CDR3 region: CASSFWERVGTQYF.

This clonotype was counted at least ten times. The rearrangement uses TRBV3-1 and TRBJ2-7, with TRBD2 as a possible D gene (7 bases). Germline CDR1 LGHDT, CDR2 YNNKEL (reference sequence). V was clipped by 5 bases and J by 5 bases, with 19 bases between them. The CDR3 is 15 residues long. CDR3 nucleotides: TGTGCCAGCAGCTCCCCAGGGGAGGGACGCCACGAGCAGTACTTC. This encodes CASSSPGEGRHEQYF.

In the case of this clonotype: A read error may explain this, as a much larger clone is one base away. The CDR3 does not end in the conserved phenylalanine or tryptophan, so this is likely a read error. This CDR3 is CASSPGVQNSYEQYL. In DNA, the CDR3 is TGTGCCAGCAGCCCAGGTGTCCAAAACTCCTACGAGCAGTACCTC. V is TRBV7-2 and J is TRBJ2-7, with D hard to call. This CDR3 is built from 15 residues. V was pared by 5 bases and J by 0 bases, with 14 bases between. The V gene's germline CDR1 is SGHTA and CDR2 FQGNSA.

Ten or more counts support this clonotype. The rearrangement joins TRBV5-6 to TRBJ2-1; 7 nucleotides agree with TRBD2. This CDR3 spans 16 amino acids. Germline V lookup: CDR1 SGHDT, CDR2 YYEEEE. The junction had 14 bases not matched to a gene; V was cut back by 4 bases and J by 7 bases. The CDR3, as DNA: TGTGCCAGCAGCCCGAAGGTGGCGGGAGATGGTAATGAGCAGTTCTTC. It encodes CASSPKVAGDGNEQFF.

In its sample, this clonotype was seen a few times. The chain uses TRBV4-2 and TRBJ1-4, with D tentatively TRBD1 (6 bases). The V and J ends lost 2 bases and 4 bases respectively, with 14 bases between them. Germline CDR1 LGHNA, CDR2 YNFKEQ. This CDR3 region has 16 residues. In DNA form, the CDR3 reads TGTGCCAGCAGCCAACCTGGACAGCCCGGTAATGAAAAACTGTTTTTT. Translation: CASSQPGQPGNEKLFF.

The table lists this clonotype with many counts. The CDR3 region has the DNA TGTGCCAGCAGACAAGGCGTTTTAAGCAATCAGCCCCAGCATTTT. Protein sequence: CASRQGVLSNQPQHF. V usage is TRBV6-1 and J usage is TRBJ1-5; D gene unclear. Germline V gives CDR1 MNHNS, CDR2 SASEGT. There are 15 residues in the CDR3. Trimming took 6 bases from V and 1 from J, leaving 13 bases between them.

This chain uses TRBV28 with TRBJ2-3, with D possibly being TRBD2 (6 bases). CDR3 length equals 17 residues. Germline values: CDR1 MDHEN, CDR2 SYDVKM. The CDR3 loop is CVSSSAAASESTDTQYF. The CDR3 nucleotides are TGTGTTAGCAGTTCCGCAGCTGCTAGCGAAAGCACAGATACGCAGTATTTT.

CDR3 amino acids: CASSSTSGSTELFF. In DNA, the CDR3 is TGTGCCAGCAGCTCGACTAGCGGGAGTACGGAGCTGTTTTTT. The chain links TRBV3-1 to TRBJ2-2; TRBD2 matches 12 bases. The CDR3 contains 14 residues. The V gene end was trimmed by 5 bases and the J gene end by 10 bases; junction bases not matched to a gene: 5. Looked up from germline, CDR1 is LGHDT and CDR2 is YNNKEL (reference sequence).

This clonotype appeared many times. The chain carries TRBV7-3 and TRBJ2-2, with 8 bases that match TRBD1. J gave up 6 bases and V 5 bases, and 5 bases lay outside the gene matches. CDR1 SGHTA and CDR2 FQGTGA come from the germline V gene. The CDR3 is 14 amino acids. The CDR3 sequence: CASSKQGGSGELFF. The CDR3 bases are TGTGCCAGCAGCAAACAGGGGGGCTCCGGGGAGCTGTTTTTT.

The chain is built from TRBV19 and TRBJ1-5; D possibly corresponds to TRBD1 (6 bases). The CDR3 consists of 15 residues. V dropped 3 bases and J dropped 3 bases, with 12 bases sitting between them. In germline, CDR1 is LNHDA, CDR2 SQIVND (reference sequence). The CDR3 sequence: CASSIPDSYNQPQHF. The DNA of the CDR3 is TGTGCCAGTAGTATCCCGGACAGCTACAATCAGCCCCAGCATTTT.

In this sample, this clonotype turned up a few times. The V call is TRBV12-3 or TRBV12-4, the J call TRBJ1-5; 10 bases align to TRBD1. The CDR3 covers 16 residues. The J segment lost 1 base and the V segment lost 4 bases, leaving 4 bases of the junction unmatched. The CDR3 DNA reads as TGTGCCAGCAGTTCCGGGACAGGGGAAAGCAATCAGCCCCAGCATTTT. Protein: CASSSGTGESNQPQHF.

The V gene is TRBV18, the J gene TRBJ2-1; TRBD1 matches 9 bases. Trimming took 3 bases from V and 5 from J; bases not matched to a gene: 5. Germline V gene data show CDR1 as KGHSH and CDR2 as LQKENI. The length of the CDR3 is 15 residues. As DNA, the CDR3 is TGTGCCAGCTCACCGGACAGGGGCGGGAACAATGAGCAGTTCTTC. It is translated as CASSPDRGGNNEQFF.

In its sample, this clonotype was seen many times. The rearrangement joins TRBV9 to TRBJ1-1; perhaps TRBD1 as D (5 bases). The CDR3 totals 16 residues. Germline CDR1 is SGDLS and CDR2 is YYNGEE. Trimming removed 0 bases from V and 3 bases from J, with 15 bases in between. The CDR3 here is CASSVEGGTVYTEAFF. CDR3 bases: TGTGCCAGCAGCGTAGAGGGAGGGACGGTCTACACTGAAGCTTTCTTT.

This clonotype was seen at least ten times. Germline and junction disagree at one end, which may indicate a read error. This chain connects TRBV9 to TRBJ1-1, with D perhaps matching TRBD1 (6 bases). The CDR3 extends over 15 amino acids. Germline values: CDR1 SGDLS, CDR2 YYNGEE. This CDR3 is CASSKEQGIDTETFF. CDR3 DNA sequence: TGTGCCAGCAGCAAGGAACAGGGCATTGACACTGAAACTTTCTTT.

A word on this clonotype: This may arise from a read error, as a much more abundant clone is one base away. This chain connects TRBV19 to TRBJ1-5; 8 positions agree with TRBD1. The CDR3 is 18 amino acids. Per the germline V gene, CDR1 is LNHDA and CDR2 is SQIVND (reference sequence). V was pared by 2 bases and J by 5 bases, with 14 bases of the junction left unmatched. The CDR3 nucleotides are TGTGCCAGTAGTATACAGCCAGGGGGCGCGGTTGGCGATCAGCCCCAGCATTTT. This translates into CASSIQPGGAVGDQPQHF.

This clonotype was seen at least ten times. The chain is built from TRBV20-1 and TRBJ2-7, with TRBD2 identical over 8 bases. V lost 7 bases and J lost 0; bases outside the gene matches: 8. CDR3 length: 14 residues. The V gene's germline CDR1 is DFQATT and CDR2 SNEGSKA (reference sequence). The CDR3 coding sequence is TGCAGTGGAAGGGGTAGCGGGGCCTCCTACGAGCAGTACTTC. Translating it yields CSGRGSGASYEQYF.